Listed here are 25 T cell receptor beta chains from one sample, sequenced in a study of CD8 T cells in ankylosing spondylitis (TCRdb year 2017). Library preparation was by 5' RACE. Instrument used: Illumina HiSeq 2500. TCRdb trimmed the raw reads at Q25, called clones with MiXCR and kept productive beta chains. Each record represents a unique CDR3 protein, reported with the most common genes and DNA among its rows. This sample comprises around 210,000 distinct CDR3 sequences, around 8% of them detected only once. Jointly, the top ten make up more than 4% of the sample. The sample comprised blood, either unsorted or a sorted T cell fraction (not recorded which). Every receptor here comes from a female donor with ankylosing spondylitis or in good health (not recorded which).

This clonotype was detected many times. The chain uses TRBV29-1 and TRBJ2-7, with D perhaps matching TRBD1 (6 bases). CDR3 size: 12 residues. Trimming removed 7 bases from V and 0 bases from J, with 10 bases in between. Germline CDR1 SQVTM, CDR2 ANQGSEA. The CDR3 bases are TGCAGCGCTGGACAGTCCTCCTACGAGCAGTACTTC. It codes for CSAGQSSYEQYF.

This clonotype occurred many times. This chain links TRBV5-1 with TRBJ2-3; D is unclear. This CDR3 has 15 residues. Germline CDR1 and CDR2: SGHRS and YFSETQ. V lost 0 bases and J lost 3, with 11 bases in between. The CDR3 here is CASSLDPTGTDTQYF. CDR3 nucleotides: TGCGCCAGCAGCTTGGACCCCACTGGGACAGATACGCAGTATTTT.

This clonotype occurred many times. The CDR3 is CASRFNRGNSPLHF. The CDR3 DNA sequence: TGTGCCAGCAGGTTTAACCGGGGGAATTCACCCCTCCACTTT. The chain carries TRBV27 and TRBJ1-6; TRBD1 might be the D (5 bases). CDR1 MNHEY and CDR2 SMNVEV come from the germline V gene (reference sequence). Trimming pared 6 bases from V and 7 bases from J, leaving 13 bases between. The length of the CDR3 is 14 residues.

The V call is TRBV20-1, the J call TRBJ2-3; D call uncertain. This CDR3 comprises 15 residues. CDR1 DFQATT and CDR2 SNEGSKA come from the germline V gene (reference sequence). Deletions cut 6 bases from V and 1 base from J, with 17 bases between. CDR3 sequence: CSAEVPNRGTDTQYF. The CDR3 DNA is TGCAGTGCCGAGGTACCAAATCGGGGCACAGATACGCAGTATTTT.

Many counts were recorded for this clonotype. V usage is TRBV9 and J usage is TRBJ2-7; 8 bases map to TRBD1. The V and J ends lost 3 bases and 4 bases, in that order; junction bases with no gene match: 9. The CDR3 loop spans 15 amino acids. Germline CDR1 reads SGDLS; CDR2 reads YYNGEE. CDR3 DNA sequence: TGTGCCAGCAGCGCCGGGGACAGGCACGGGTACGAGCAGTACTTC. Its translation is CASSAGDRHGYEQYF.

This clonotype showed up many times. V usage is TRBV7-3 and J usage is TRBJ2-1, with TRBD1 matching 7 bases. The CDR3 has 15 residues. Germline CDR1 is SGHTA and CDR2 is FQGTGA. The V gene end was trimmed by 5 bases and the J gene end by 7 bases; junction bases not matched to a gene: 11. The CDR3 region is CASSPVIQGKNEQFF. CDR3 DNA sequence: TGTGCCAGCAGCCCCGTTATACAGGGGAAGAATGAGCAGTTCTTC.

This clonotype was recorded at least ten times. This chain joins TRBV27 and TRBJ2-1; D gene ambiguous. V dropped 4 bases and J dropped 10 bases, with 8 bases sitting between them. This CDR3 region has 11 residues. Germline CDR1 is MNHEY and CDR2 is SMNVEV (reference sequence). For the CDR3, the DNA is TGTGCCAGCAGTTACCCAGGCGAGCAGTTCTTC. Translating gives CASSYPGEQFF.

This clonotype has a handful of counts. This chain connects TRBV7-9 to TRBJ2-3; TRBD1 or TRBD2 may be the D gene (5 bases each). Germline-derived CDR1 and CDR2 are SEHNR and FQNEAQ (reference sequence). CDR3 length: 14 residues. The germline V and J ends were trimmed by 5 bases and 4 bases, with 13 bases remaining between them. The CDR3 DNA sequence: TGTGCCAGCAGCGCCCGGGACCATCCAGATACGCAGTATTTT. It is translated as CASSARDHPDTQYF. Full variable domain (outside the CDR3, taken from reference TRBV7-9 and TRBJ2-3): DTGVSQNPRHKITKRGQNVTFRCDPISEHNRLYWYRQTLGQGPEFLTYFQNEAQLEKSRLLSDRFSAERPKGSFSTLEIQRTEQGDSAMYLCASSARDHPDTQYFGPGTRLTVL.

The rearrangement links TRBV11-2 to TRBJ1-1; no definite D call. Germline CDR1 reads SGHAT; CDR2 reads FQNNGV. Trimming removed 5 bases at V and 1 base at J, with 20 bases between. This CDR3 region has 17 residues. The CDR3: CASSRAGPSLPNTEAFF. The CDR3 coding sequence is TGTGCCAGCAGCCGGGCCGGACCGAGTCTACCGAACACTGAAGCTTTCTTT. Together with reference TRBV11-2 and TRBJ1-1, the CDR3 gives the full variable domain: EAGVAQSPRYKIIEKRQSVAFWCNPISGHATLYWYQQILGQGPKLLIQFQNNGVVDDSQLPKDRFSAERLKGVDSTLKIQPAKLEDSAVYLCASSRAGPSLPNTEAFFGQGTRLTVV.

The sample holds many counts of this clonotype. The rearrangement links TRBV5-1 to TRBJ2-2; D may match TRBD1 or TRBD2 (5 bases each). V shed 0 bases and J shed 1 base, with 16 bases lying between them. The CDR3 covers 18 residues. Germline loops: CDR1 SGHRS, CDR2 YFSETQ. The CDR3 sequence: CASSLGPVRGQNTGELFF. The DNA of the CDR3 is TGCGCCAGCAGCTTGGGGCCCGTACGGGGCCAGAACACCGGGGAGCTGTTTTTT.

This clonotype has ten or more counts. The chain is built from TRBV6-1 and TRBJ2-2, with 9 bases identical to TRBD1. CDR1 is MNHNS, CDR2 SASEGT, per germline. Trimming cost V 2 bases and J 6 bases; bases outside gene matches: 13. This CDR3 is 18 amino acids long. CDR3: CASSELRTGTGLAGELFF. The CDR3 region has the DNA TGTGCCAGCAGTGAACTTCGGACCGGGACAGGGCTAGCCGGGGAGCTGTTTTTT.

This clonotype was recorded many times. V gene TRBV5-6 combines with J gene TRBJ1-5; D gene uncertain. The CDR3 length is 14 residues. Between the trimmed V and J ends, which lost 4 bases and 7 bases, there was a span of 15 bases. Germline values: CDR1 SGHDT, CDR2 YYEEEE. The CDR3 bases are TGTGCCAGCAGCGGCGGGAGGGTCGACCAGCCCCAGCATTTT. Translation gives CASSGGRVDQPQHF.

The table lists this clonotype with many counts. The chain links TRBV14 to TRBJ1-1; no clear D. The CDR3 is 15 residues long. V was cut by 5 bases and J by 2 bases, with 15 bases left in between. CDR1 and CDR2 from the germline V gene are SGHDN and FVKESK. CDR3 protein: CASSGLRQVNTEAFF. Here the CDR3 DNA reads TGTGCCAGCAGCGGCCTCCGACAAGTCAACACTGAAGCTTTCTTT.

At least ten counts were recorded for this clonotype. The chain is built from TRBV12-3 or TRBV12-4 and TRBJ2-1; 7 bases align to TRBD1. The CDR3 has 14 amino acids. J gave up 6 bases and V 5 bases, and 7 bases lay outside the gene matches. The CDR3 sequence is CASSTGQESNEQFF. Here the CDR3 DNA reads TGTGCCAGCAGTACCGGACAGGAGTCCAATGAGCAGTTCTTC.

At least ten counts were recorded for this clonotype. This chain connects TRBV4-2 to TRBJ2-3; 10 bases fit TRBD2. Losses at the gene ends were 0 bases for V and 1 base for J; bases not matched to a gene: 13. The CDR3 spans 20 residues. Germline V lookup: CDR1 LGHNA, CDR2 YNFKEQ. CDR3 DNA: TGTGCCAGCAGCCAAGATTCGCGGCGTGCGGGGACTAGCGGCACAGATACGCAGTATTTT. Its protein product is CASSQDSRRAGTSGTDTQYF.

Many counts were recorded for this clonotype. CDR3 residues: CASSSWGGGQGNYGYTF. The CDR3 region has the DNA TGTGCCAGCAGCTCCTGGGGGGGGGGACAGGGTAACTATGGCTACACCTTC. The gene calls are TRBV7-8 and TRBJ1-2; 9 bases match TRBD1. CDR3 length: 17 residues. V shed 4 bases and J 1 base; nucleotides not matched to a gene: 10. Germline CDR1 reads SGHVS; CDR2 reads FQNEAQ.

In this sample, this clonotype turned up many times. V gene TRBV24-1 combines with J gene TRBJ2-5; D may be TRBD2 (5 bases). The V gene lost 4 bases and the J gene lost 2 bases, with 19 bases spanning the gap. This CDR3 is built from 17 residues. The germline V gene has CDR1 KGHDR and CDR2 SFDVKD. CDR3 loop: CATSDLPVRGWQETQYF. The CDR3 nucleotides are TGTGCCACCAGTGACCTACCGGTTCGAGGGTGGCAAGAGACCCAGTACTTC.

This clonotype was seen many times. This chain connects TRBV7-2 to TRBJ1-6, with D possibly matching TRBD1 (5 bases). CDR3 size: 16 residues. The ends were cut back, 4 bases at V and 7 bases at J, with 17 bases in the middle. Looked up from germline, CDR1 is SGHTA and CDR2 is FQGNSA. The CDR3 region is CASSSIIRGRNSPLHF. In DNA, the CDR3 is TGTGCCAGCAGCTCCATAATACGGGGGAGGAATTCACCCCTCCACTTT.

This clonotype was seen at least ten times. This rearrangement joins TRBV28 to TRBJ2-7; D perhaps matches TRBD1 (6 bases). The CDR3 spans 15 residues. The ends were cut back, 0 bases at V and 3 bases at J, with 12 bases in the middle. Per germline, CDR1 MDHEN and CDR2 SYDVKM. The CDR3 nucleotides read TGTGCCAGCAGTTTATGGGACAGTAGTAGCTACGAGCAGTACTTC. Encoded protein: CASSLWDSSSYEQYF.

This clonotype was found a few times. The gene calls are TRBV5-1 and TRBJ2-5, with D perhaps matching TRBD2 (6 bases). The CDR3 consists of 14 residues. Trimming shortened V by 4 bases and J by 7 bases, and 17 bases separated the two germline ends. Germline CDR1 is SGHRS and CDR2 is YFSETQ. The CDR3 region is CASSPGLSVGTQYF. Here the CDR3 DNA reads TGCGCCAGCAGCCCGGGACTGTCGGTCGGGACCCAGTACTTC. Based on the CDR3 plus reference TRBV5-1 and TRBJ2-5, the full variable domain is KAGVTQTPRYLIKTRGQQVTLSCSPISGHRSVSWYQQTPGQGLQFLFEYFSETQRNKGNFPGRFSGRQFSNSRSEMNVSTLELGDSALYLCASSPGLSVGTQYFGPGTRLLVL.

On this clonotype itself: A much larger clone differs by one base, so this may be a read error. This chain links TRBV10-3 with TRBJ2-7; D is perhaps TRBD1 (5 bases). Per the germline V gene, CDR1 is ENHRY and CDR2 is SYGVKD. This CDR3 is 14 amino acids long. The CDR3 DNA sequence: TGTGCCATCAGTGATTCAGGGCGTTCCTACGTGCAGTACTTC. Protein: CAISDSGRSYVQYF.

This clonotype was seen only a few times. CDR3 in amino acids: CSAENQGMHEQFF. The CDR3 bases are TGCAGTGCTGAAAACCAGGGGATGCATGAGCAGTTCTTC. This chain joins TRBV20-1 and TRBJ2-1, with D tentatively TRBD1 (6 bases). The germline V gene has CDR1 DFQATT and CDR2 SNEGSKA (reference sequence). V was trimmed by 5 bases and J by 8 bases, leaving 16 bases between them. This CDR3 contains 13 residues.

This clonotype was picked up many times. This chain's CDR3 is CSVEDRETQYF. The DNA of the CDR3 is TGCAGCGTTGAAGATAGAGAGACCCAGTACTTC. This chain connects TRBV29-1 to TRBJ2-5; D not resolved. This CDR3 has 11 amino acids. Trimming took 0 bases from V and 4 from J, leaving 3 bases between them. Germline V CDR1 and CDR2: SQVTM, ANQGSEA.

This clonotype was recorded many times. In nucleotides, the CDR3 is TGTGCCAGCAGGGAGGGAGCTGGGGAGCAGTACTTC. Protein product: CASREGAGEQYF. This chain uses TRBV6-5 with TRBJ2-7, with TRBD2 as a possible D gene (6 bases). This CDR3 spans 12 amino acids. Trimming removed 6 bases from V and 7 bases from J, with 13 bases in between. CDR1 and CDR2 (germline): MNHEY, SVGAGI.

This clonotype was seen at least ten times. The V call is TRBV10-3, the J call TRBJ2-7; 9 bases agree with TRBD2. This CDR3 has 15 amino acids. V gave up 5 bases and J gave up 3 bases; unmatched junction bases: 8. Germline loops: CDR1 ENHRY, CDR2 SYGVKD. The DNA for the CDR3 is TGTGCCATCAGTCGGGGACTAGCTGTGGGCTACGAGCAGTACTTC. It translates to CAISRGLAVGYEQYF.